The rows below give T cell receptor beta chains drawn from one sample of a study of siplizumab effects on memory and regulatory T cells. Repertoires were generated with immunoSEQ multiplex PCR, while TCRdb's copy carries only in-frame clones and drops some. The profile shows about 100,000 clones, around 90% of them singletons. Specimen: CD4+ T cells sorted from blood. These receptors all come from a human donor in good health. CDR3s include the opening cysteine and the closing phenylalanine or tryptophan. Fields, in order: J gene, V gene, clone size, D gene, CDR3 protein, CDR3 DNA. The D gene is left open where the match is weak. Not every row has a clone size; where given, it reads once, few, many or a size class.

TRBJ2-2 | TRBV9 | once | TRBD1 | CASSVATGTGTGGELFF | TGTGCCAGCAGCGTAGCAACCGGGACAGGGACTGGTGGGGAGCTGTTTTTT
TRBJ2-1 | TRBV6-5 | few | . | CASSYISGNRNEQFF | TGTGCCAGCAGTTACATCTCCGGGAACCGGAATGAGCAGTTCTTC
TRBJ2-7 | TRBV7-9 | . | . | CASSAWGKSSYEQYF | TGTGCCAGCAGCGCCTGGGGGAAGAGCTCCTACGAGCAGTACTTC
TRBJ2-7 | TRBV5-1 | . | . | CASSLNQGYEQYF | TGCGCCAGCAGCTTGAACCAGGGTTACGAGCAGTACTTC
TRBJ1-2 | TRBV6-5 | . | TRBD1 | CASSYNRGGYGYTF | TGTGCCAGCAGTTACAACAGGGGAGGCTATGGCTACACCTTC
TRBJ2-3 | TRBV7-3 | . | TRBD2 | CASSSGSGGTDTQYF | TGTGCCAGCAGCTCAGGTAGCGGGGGCACAGATACGCAGTATTTT
TRBJ1-4 | TRBV21-1 | . | . | CASSPIRGYTTNEKLFF | TGTGCCAGCAGCCCTATTAGGGGTTATACAACTAATGAAAAACTGTTTTTT
TRBJ2-7 | TRBV7-8 | few | . | CASSLGLEQYF | TGTGCCAGCAGCTTAGGTCTCGAGCAGTACTTC
TRBJ1-2 | TRBV7-9 | . | TRBD1 | CASSRSGTGAPYGYTF | TGTGCCAGCAGCAGATCCGGGACAGGGGCGCCCTATGGCTACACCTTC
TRBJ1-1 | TRBV15 | . | . | CATSSSFIQQGRNTEAFF | TGTGCCACCAGCAGTTCCTTTATTCAACAGGGAAGGAACACTGAAGCTTTCTTT
TRBJ2-7 | TRBV18 | . | TRBD2 | CASSAWTSSYEQYF | TGTGCCAGCTCAGCCTGGACTAGCTCCTACGAGCAGTACTTC
TRBJ1-5 | TRBV30 | . | TRBD1 | CAWAGGFGNQPQHF | TGTGCCTGGGCAGGGGGGTTTGGCAATCAGCCCCAGCATTTT
TRBJ2-1 | TRBV28 | . | TRBD2 | CASTLLAGGRNEQFF | TGTGCCAGCACCCTACTAGCGGGGGGAAGGAATGAGCAGTTCTTC
TRBJ2-5 | TRBV30 | . | . | CAWTGYQETQYF | TGTGCCTGGACAGGGTATCAAGAGACCCAGTACTTC
TRBJ1-4 | TRBV5-6 | . | . | CASSLYWTDANEKLFF | TGTGCCAGCAGCTTGTACTGGACGGATGCTAATGAAAAACTGTTTTTT